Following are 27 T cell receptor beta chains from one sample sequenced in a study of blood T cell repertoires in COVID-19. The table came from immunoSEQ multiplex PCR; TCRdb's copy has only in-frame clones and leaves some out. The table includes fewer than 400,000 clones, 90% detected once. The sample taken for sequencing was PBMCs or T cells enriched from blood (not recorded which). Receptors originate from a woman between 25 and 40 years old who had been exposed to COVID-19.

This CDR3 reads CASSPLLRPGNEQYF. In DNA, the CDR3 is TGTGCCAGCAGCCCGCTCTTACGCCCGGGGAACGAGCAGTACTTC. The chain recombines TRBV7-6 with TRBJ2-7; D might be TRBD2 (5 bases). Trimming took 5 bases from V and 5 from J, leaving 19 bases between them. The CDR3 runs 15 residues. CDR1 and CDR2 (germline): SGHVS, FNYEAQ.

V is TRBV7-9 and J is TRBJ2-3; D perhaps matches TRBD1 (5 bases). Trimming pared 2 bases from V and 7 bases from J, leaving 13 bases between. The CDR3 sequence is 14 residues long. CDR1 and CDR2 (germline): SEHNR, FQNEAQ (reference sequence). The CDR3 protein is CASSLFQGMHTQYF. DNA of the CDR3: TGTGCCAGCAGCTTATTCCAGGGTATGCATACGCAGTATTTT.

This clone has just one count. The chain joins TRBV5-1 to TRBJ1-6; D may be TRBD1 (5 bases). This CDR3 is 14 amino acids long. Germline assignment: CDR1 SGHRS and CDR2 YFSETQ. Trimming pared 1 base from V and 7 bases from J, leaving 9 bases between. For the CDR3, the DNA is TGCGCCAGCAGCTTGTCGCAGGGAAATTCACCCCTCCACTTT. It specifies CASSLSQGNSPLHF.

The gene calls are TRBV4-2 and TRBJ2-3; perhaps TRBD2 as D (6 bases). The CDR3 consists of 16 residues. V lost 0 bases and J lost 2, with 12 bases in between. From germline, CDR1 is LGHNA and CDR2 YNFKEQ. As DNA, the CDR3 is TGTGCCAGCAGCCAAGACGCGGGGAGGTACACAGATACGCAGTATTTT. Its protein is CASSQDAGRYTDTQYF.

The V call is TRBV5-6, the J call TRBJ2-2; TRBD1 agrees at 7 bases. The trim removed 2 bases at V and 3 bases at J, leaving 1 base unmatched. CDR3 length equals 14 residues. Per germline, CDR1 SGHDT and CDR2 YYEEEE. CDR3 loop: CASSLDRDTGELFF. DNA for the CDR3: TGTGCCAGCAGCTTAGACAGGGACACCGGGGAGCTGTTTTTT. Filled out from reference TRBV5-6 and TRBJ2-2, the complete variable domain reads DAGVTQSPTHLIKTRGQQVTLRCSPKSGHDTVSWYQQALGQGPQFIFQYYEEEERQRGNFPDRFSGHQFPNYSSELNVNALLLGDSALYLCASSLDRDTGELFFGEGSRLTVL.

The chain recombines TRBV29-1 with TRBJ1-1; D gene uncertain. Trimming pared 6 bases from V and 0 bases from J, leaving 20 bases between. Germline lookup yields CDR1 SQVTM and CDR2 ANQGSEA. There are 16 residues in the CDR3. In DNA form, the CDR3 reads TGCAGCGTGCGCTCTTTTGAGGGAGGTATGAACACTGAAGCTTTCTTT. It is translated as CSVRSFEGGMNTEAFF.

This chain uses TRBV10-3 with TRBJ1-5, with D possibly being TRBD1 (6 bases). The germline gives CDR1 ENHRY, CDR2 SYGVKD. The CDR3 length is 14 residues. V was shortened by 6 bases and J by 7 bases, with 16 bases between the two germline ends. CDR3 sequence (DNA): TGTGCCATCAGCGGGGCAGGGGACGGGCAGCCCCAGCATTTT. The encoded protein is CAISGAGDGQPQHF.

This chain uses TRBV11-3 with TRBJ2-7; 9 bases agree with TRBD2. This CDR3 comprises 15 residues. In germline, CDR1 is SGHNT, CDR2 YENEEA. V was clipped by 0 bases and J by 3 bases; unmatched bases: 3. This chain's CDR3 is CASSLEAGGHYEQYF. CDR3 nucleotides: TGTGCCAGCAGCTTAGAGGCGGGGGGGCACTACGAGCAGTACTTC.

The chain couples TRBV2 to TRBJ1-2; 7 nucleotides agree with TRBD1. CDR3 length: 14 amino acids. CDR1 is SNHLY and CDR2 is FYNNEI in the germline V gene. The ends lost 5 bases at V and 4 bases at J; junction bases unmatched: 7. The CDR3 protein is CASSRQGPIYGYTF. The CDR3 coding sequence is TGTGCCAGCAGTAGACAGGGACCCATCTATGGCTACACCTTC.

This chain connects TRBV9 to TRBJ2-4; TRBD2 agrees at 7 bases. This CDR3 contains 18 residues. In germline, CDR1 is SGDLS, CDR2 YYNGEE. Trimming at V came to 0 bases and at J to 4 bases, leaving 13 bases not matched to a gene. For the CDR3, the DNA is TGTGCCAGCAGCGTAGCTGGTGGGGGGGTGTTTTGGAAAAACATTCAGTACTTC. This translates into CASSVAGGGVFWKNIQYF.

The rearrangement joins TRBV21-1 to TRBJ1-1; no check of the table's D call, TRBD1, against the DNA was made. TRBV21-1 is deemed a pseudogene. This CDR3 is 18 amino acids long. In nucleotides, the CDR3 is TGTGCCAGCAGCAAATGGTGTAGGACAGGGGGAGCCCCACCTGAAGCTTTCTTT. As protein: CASSKWCRTGGAPPEAFF.

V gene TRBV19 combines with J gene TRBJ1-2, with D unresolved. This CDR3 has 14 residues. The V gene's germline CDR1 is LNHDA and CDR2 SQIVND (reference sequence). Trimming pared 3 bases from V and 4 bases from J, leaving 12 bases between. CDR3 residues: CASSMDGEGYGYTF. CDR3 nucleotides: TGTGCCAGTAGTATGGACGGGGAAGGCTATGGCTACACCTTC.

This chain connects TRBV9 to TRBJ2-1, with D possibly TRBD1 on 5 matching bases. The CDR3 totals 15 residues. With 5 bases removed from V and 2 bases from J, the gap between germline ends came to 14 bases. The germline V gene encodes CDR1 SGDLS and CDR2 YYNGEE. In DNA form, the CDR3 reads TGTGCCAGCAGTCTGGGGCTCCGCACCTACAATGAGCAGTTCTTC. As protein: CASSLGLRTYNEQFF.

CDR3 nucleotides: TGTGCCAGCAGTCCCGGCTCCTATAATTCACCCCTCCACTTT. Its protein is CASSPGSYNSPLHF. V gene TRBV27 combines with J gene TRBJ1-6; D is ambiguous. The germline V gene has CDR1 MNHEY and CDR2 SMNVEV (reference sequence). Trimming took 5 bases from V and 0 from J, leaving 5 bases between them. This CDR3 is built from 14 residues.

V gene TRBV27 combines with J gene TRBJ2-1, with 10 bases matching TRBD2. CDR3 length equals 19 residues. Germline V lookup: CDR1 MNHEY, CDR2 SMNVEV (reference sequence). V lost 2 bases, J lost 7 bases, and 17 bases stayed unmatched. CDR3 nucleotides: TGTGCCAGCAGTTTACAAAGCGGGGGGGCGTATCGGTCTGGGAATGAGCAGTTCTTC. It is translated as CASSLQSGGAYRSGNEQFF.

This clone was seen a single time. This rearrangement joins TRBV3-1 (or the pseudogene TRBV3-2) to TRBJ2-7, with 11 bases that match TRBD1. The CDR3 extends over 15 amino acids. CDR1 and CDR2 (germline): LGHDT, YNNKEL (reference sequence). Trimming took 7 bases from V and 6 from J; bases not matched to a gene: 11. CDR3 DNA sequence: TGTGCCAGCAAATACGGGACAGGGGGTATAAGCGAGCAGTACTTC. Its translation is CASKYGTGGISEQYF.

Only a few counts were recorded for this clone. CDR3 loop: CASSYGVRGITEAFF. The CDR3 nucleotides read TGTGCCAGCAGTTACGGAGTCAGGGGGATCACTGAAGCTTTCTTT. V usage is TRBV6-5 and J usage is TRBJ1-1; 7 bases match TRBD1. This CDR3 comprises 15 residues. The germline V gene encodes CDR1 MNHEY and CDR2 SVGAGI. Trimming took 2 bases from V and 4 from J; bases not matched to a gene: 7.

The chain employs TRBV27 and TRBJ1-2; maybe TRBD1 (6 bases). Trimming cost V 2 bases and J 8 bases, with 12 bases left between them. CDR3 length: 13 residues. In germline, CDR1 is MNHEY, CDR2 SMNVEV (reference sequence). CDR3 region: CASSLPAGEGYTF. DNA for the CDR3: TGTGCCAGCAGTTTACCGGCAGGGGAGGGCTACACCTTC.

For the CDR3, the DNA is TGTGCCAGCAGCCGGCGAGGATCCGAAGCTTTCTTT. Protein: CASSRRGSEAFF. The chain carries TRBV6-5 and TRBJ1-1; D is ambiguous. Per the germline V gene, CDR1 is MNHEY and CDR2 is SVGAGI. The CDR3 spans 12 residues. Trimming took off 6 bases at V and 8 bases at J, with 13 bases between the two ends.

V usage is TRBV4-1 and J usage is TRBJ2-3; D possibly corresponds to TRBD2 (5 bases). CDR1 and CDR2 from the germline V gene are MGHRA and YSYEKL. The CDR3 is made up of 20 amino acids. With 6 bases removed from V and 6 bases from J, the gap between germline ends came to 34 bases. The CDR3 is CASRLEPIYSTRSRVDTQYF. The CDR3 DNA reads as TGCGCCAGCAGACTAGAACCTATATATTCCACTAGGTCCAGAGTCGATACGCAGTATTTT.

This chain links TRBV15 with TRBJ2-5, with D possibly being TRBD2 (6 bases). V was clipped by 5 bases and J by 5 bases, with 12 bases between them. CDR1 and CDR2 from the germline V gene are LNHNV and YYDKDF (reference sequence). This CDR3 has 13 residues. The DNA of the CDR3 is TGTGCCACCAGCCCAGCGGGTCACGAGACCCAGTACTTC. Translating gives CATSPAGHETQYF.

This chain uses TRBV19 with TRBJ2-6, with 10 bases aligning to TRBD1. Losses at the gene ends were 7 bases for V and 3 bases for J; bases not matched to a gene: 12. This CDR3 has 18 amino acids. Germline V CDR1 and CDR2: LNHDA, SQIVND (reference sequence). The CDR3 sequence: CASIQLGDRGLGANVLTF. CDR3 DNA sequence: TGTGCCAGTATTCAGTTGGGGGACAGGGGCCTTGGGGCCAACGTCCTGACTTTC.

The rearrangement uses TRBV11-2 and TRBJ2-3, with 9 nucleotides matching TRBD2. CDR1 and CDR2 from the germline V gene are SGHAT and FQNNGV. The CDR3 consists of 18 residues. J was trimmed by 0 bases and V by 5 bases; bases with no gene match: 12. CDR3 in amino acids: CASSDGAGGPRSTDTQYF. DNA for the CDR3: TGTGCCAGCAGCGATGGGGCGGGGGGGCCCCGGAGCACAGATACGCAGTATTTT.

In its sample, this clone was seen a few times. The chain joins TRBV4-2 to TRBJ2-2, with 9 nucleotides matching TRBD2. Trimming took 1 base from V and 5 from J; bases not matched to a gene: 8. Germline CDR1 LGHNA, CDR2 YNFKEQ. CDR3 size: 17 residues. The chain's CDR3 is CASSQAPVSGGTGELFF. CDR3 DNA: TGTGCCAGCAGCCAAGCCCCCGTAAGCGGGGGGACCGGGGAGCTGTTTTTT.

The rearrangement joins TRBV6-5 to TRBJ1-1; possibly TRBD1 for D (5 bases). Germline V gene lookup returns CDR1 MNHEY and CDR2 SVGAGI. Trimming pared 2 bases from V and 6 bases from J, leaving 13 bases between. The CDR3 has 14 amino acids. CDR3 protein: CASSYGQGPAEAFF. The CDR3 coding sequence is TGTGCCAGCAGTTACGGTCAGGGTCCCGCTGAAGCTTTCTTT.

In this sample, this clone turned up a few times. This CDR3 is CASSSAPSGALQFF. CDR3 coding DNA: TGTGCCAGCAGCTCAGCCCCTTCTGGCGCACTACAGTTCTTC. The gene calls are TRBV6-4 and TRBJ2-1; D uncertain. The V and J ends lost 6 bases and 13 bases respectively, with 22 bases between them. Germline CDR1 MRHNA, CDR2 SNTAGT. CDR3 length equals 14 residues.

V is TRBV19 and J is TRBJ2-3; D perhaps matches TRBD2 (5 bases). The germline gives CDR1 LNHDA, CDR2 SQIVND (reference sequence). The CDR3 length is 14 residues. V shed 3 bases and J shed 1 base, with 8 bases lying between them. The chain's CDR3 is CASSISAGTDTQYF. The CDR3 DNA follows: TGTGCCAGTAGTATTAGCGCAGGCACAGATACGCAGTATTTT.